The 20 T cell receptor beta chains below all came from one sample that was sequenced in a study of T cells in lung cancer brain metastases. Repertoires were generated with immunoSEQ multiplex PCR, while TCRdb's copy carries only in-frame clones and drops some. The sample has thousands of clones, about 90% seen once. Sequences were obtained from tumor tissue from the primary lung tumor. The origin of the receptors is a woman aged 45-59 years with non-small cell lung cancer.

The chain has TRBV5-5 and TRBJ2-2; 7 positions match TRBD2. Trimming cost V 6 bases and J 2 bases; bases outside gene matches: 4. Germline V gives CDR1 SGHKS, CDR2 YYEKEE (reference sequence). This CDR3 contains 14 residues. The CDR3 loop reads CASTWGGNTGELFF. In nucleotides, the CDR3 is TGTGCCAGCACCTGGGGGGGAAACACCGGGGAGCTGTTTTTT.

CDR3 residues: CAIQPLPRATDTQYF. The CDR3, as DNA: TGTGCCATCCAACCCCTCCCGCGGGCCACAGATACGCAGTATTTT. The chain recombines TRBV5-4 with TRBJ2-3, with D perhaps TRBD2 (5 bases). Between the trimmed V and J ends, which lost 9 bases and 2 bases, there was a span of 19 bases. The CDR3 is made up of 15 amino acids. Germline V gives CDR1 SGHNT, CDR2 YYREEE (reference sequence). The variable domain in full, completed from reference TRBV5-4 and TRBJ2-3, reads ETGVTQSPTHLIKTRGQQVTLRCSSQSGHNTVSWYQQALGQGPQFIFQYYREEENGRGNFPPRFSGLQFPNYSSELNVNALELDDSALYLCAIQPLPRATDTQYFGPGTRLTVL.

This chain links TRBV18 with TRBJ1-1, with D possibly matching TRBD1 (5 bases). The germline V and J ends were trimmed by 5 bases and 0 bases, with 19 bases remaining between them. The CDR3 has 17 amino acids. Germline CDR1 and CDR2: KGHSH and LQKENI. This chain's CDR3 is CASSSLLGTGMNTEAFF. Written as DNA, the CDR3 is TGTGCCAGCTCATCCCTTCTCGGGACGGGAATGAACACTGAAGCTTTCTTT.

This clone was detected only a few times. The genes are TRBV2 and TRBJ2-2; D unclear. V was shortened by 3 bases and J by 3 bases, with 8 bases between the two germline ends. The CDR3 has 14 amino acids. CDR1 and CDR2 from the germline V gene are SNHLY and FYNNEI. DNA of the CDR3: TGTGCCAGCAGTGAGGAATCGGACACCGGGGAGCTGTTTTTT. Its translation is CASSEESDTGELFF.

Only one count was recorded for this clone. The chain joins TRBV12-5 to TRBJ2-5, with 8 bases that match TRBD1. Unmatched junction bases numbered 3, after V lost 5 bases and J lost 4 bases. The germline CDR1 and CDR2 sequences are LGHNT and FRNRAP. The CDR3 extends over 13 amino acids. Written as DNA, the CDR3 is TGTGCTAGTGGTGGACAGGGAGGAGAGACCCAGTACTTC. This translates into CASGGQGGETQYF.

Only a few counts were recorded for this clone. The chain has TRBV9 and TRBJ2-1; TRBD1 agrees at 7 bases. The germline gives CDR1 SGDLS, CDR2 YYNGEE. The CDR3 spans 14 residues. V was clipped by 4 bases and J by 5 bases; unmatched bases: 6. The CDR3 region is CASSPGDSNNEQFF. The CDR3 coding sequence is TGTGCCAGCAGCCCAGGGGACAGTAACAATGAGCAGTTCTTC.

This rearrangement joins TRBV5-1 to TRBJ1-5, with 11 bases matching TRBD1. There are 16 residues in the CDR3. J gave up 6 bases and V 0 bases, and 5 bases lay outside the gene matches. Germline V gene data show CDR1 as SGHRS and CDR2 as YFSETQ. This chain's CDR3 is CASSLGTGGYSQPQHF. CDR3 nucleotides: TGCGCCAGCAGCTTGGGGACAGGGGGCTATAGTCAGCCCCAGCATTTT.

The V call is TRBV29-1, the J call TRBJ2-3; tentatively, D is TRBD2 (5 bases). Trimming pared 4 bases from V and 0 bases from J, leaving 5 bases between. From germline, CDR1 is SQVTM and CDR2 ANQGSEA. This CDR3 spans 12 amino acids. The CDR3 here is CSVGESTDTQYF. The CDR3 region has the DNA TGCAGCGTTGGGGAGAGCACAGATACGCAGTATTTT.

The V call is TRBV6-1, the J call TRBJ1-2, with D perhaps TRBD1 (5 bases). The CDR3 loop spans 13 amino acids. Trimming removed 1 base from V and 4 bases from J, with 7 bases in between. Germline-derived CDR1 and CDR2 are MNHNS and SASEGT. CDR3 coding DNA: TGTGCCAGCAGTGAAGAAGGGACCTATGGCTACACCTTC. Protein: CASSEEGTYGYTF.

The rearrangement joins TRBV7-8 to TRBJ1-2; D may be TRBD1 (5 bases). This CDR3 is 15 amino acids long. Deletions cut 0 bases from V and 0 bases from J, with 8 bases between. In germline, CDR1 is SGHVS, CDR2 FQNEAQ. The CDR3 is CASSLAAGSNYGYTF. CDR3 in DNA: TGTGCCAGCAGCTTAGCCGCAGGGTCTAACTATGGCTACACCTTC. The full variable domain, rest sourced from reference TRBV7-8 and TRBJ1-2, is GAGVSQSPRYKVAKRGQDVALRCDPISGHVSLFWYQQALGQGPEFLTYFQNEAQLDKSGLPSDRFFAERPEGSVSTLKIQRTQQEDSAVYLCASSLAAGSNYGYTFGSGTRLTVV.

The chain couples TRBV5-1 to TRBJ2-2; D remains unclear. CDR3 length: 14 amino acids. Trimming shortened V by 0 bases and J by 2 bases, and 5 bases separated the two germline ends. Per the germline V gene, CDR1 is SGHRS and CDR2 is YFSETQ. The CDR3 nucleotides read TGCGCCAGCAGCTTGGAACCTAACACCGGGGAGCTGTTTTTT. Protein: CASSLEPNTGELFF.

This chain joins TRBV12-5 and TRBJ1-5, with 8 bases matching TRBD1. CDR3 length equals 15 residues. The J segment lost 7 bases and the V segment lost 1 base, leaving 6 bases of the junction unmatched. The V gene's germline CDR1 is LGHNT and CDR2 FRNRAP. The CDR3 nucleotides are TGTGCTAGTGGTTTGGGACAGGGGTCTTGGCAGCCCCAGCATTTT. It codes for CASGLGQGSWQPQHF.

The V call is TRBV10-3, the J call TRBJ2-5; 8 nucleotides match TRBD1. The CDR3 length is 14 residues. Per the germline V gene, CDR1 is ENHRY and CDR2 is SYGVKD. The V and J ends lost 6 bases and 4 bases, in that order; junction bases with no gene match: 7. The CDR3 sequence: CAIRETGVGETQYF. The CDR3 bases are TGTGCCATCAGGGAGACAGGGGTAGGAGAGACCCAGTACTTC.

The chain couples TRBV7-6 to TRBJ2-2; D is perhaps TRBD1 (6 bases). Trimming removed 3 bases from V and 5 bases from J, with 10 bases in between. CDR3 length: 14 residues. The germline gives CDR1 SGHVS, CDR2 FNYEAQ. CDR3: CASSLGQGTGELFF. The CDR3 region has the DNA TGTGCCAGCAGCTTGGGACAAGGGACCGGGGAGCTGTTTTTT.

The chain employs TRBV5-1 and TRBJ1-2, with D possibly matching TRBD1 (5 bases). Trimming shortened V by 4 bases and J by 4 bases, and 17 bases separated the two germline ends. This CDR3 is built from 15 residues. Germline CDR1 is SGHRS and CDR2 is YFSETQ. CDR3 sequence reads: CASSKDPGPSYGYTF. CDR3 in DNA: TGCGCCAGCAGCAAAGATCCGGGACCTTCCTATGGCTACACCTTC.

The chain has TRBV7-6 and TRBJ1-1; no firm D call. The CDR3 has 14 amino acids. V lost 4 bases and J 5 bases, leaving 14 bases between the germline ends. The germline CDR1 and CDR2 sequences are SGHVS and FNYEAQ. In DNA, the CDR3 is TGTGCCAGCAGCTCGGGTCAAAGTGGGACTGAAGCTTTCTTT. Translated: CASSSGQSGTEAFF.

The genes are TRBV28 and TRBJ2-7; D unclear. CDR3 length: 12 amino acids. Trimming took 2 bases from V and 6 from J, leaving 8 bases between them. CDR1 is MDHEN, CDR2 SYDVKM, per germline. The CDR3 sequence is CASSLRWFEQYV. The CDR3 DNA follows: TGTGCCAGCAGTTTAAGGTGGTTCGAGCAGTACGTC.

This clone was recorded once. The chain joins TRBV6-1 to TRBJ2-3; D ambiguous. CDR1 and CDR2 (germline): MNHNS, SASEGT. CDR3 length: 12 amino acids. Trimming stripped 7 bases from V and 5 bases from J, with 10 bases between. The CDR3 loop reads CASTLSIDTQYF. The DNA of the CDR3 is TGTGCCAGCACCCTTTCCATAGATACGCAGTATTTT.

V and J are TRBV18 and TRBJ2-1; D gene ambiguous. The CDR3 contains 13 residues. Germline CDR1 KGHSH, CDR2 LQKENI. Trimming took off 3 bases at V and 3 bases at J, with 6 bases between the two ends. CDR3 protein: CASSPLRYNEQFF. The DNA of the CDR3 is TGTGCCAGCTCACCCCTCCGCTACAATGAGCAGTTCTTC.

In this sample, this clone turned up a few times. This chain links TRBV19 with TRBJ1-5; D call uncertain. The CDR3 runs 15 residues. Germline CDR1 reads LNHDA; CDR2 reads SQIVND (reference sequence). V dropped 4 bases and J dropped 0 bases, with 10 bases sitting between them. CDR3: CASSSTFNSNQPQHF. The CDR3 DNA follows: TGTGCCAGTAGTAGTACATTTAATAGCAATCAGCCCCAGCATTTT.